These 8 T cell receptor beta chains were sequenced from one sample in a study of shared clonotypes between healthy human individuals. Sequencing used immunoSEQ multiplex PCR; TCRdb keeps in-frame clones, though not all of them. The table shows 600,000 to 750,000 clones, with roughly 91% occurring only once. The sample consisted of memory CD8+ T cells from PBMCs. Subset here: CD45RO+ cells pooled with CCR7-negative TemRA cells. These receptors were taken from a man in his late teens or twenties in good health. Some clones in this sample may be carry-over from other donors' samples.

The CDR3 sequence is CASSLDPGRNEQFF. The CDR3 region has the DNA TGTGCCAGCAGCTTAGATCCGGGCCGCAATGAGCAGTTCTTC. The rearrangement links TRBV7-8 to TRBJ2-1; D is uncertain. Germline loops: CDR1 SGHVS, CDR2 FQNEAQ. The CDR3 loop spans 14 amino acids. Trimming removed 1 base at V and 6 bases at J, with 10 bases between. Variable domain in full (rest from reference TRBV7-8 and TRBJ2-1): GAGVSQSPRYKVAKRGQDVALRCDPISGHVSLFWYQQALGQGPEFLTYFQNEAQLDKSGLPSDRFFAERPEGSVSTLKIQRTQQEDSAVYLCASSLDPGRNEQFFGPGTRLTVL.

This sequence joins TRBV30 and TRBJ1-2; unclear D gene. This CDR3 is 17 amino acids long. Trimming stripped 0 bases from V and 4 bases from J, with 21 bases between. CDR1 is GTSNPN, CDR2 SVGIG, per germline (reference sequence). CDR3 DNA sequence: TGTGCCTGGAGTGTAGTCAGTGAGCTGAGGGCCATCTATGGCTACACCTTC. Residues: CAWSVVSELRAIYGYTF.

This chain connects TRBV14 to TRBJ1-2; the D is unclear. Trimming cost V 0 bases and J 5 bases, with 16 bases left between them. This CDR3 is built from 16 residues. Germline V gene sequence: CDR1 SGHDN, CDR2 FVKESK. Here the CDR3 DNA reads TGTGCCAGCAGCCAAGACCCCGTTGAAGAGTTTTATGGCTACACCTTC. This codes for CASSQDPVEEFYGYTF.

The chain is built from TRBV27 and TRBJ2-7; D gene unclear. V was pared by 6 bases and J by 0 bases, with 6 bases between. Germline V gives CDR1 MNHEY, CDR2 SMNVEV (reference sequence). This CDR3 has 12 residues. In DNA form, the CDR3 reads TGTGCCAGCAGGACCCTCTCCTACGAGCAGTACTTC. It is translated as CASRTLSYEQYF.

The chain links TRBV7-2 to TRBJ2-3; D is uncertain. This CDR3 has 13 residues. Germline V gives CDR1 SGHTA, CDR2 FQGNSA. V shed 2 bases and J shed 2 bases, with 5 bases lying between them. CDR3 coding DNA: TGTGCCAGCAGCTTACCGCCCACAGATACGCAGTATTTT. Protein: CASSLPPTDTQYF.

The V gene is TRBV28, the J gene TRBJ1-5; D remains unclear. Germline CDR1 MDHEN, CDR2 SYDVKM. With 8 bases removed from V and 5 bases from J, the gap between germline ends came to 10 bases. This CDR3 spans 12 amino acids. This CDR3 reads CASVAPDQPQHF. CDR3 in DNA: TGTGCCAGCGTGGCTCCAGATCAGCCCCAGCATTTT.

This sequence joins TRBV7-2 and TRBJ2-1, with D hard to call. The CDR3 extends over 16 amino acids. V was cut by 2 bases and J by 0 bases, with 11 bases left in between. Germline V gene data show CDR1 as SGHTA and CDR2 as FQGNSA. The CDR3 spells CASSLPARSSYNEQFF. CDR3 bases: TGTGCCAGCAGCTTACCAGCCCGGAGCTCCTACAATGAGCAGTTCTTC.

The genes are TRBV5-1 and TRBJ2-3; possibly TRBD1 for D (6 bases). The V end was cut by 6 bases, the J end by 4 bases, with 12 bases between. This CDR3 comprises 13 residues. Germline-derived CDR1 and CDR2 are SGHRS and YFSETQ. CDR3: CASTGTTPDTQYF. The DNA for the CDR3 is TGCGCCAGCACGGGGACAACCCCAGATACGCAGTATTTT.